This T cell receptor (beta chain) appears in the sequencing data of a study of blood T cell repertoires in COVID-19. Study at large: Researchers got acute and convalescent COVID-19 samples from the United States, Italy and Spain. PBMCs, B-cell-depleted T cells, or T cells provided the cDNA or gDNA that made up the material.

There are 14 residues in the CDR3. Looked up from germline, CDR1 is SQVTM and CDR2 is ANQGSEA. Trimming took 4 bases from V and 7 from J, leaving 19 bases between them. This clone is a singleton in its sample. Original analysis: Reference gene primer amplification in the assay estimated nucleated cell counts. Some clones are missing from TCRdb's copy, which holds only in-frame ones; the method was immunoSEQ multiplex PCR. V and J calls and clone size follow that table, whereas D and trimming were derived from the DNA. The table shows tens of thousands of clones, with around 87% occurring only once. The J gene is TRBJ1-2, the V gene TRBV29-1, with TRBD1 as a possible D gene (5 bases). The sample consisted of peripheral blood. The TCR was taken from a woman aged 45-65 years with active or convalescent COVID-19. DNA of the CDR3: TGCAGCGTTGCGGGCAGGGCAAGGCTCGGTGGCTACACCTTC. Amino acids: CSVAGRARLGGYTF.